These T cell receptor beta chains were read from a single sample in a study of blood T cell repertoires in COVID-19. Assay used: immunoSEQ multiplex PCR; TCRdb lists only in-frame clones, some missing. The sample shows 150,000 or so clones, roughly four fifths of them seen only once. Input material: peripheral blood. These receptors all come from a human donor with acute or convalescent COVID-19. The donor label of this sample is uncertain. The conserved cysteine and the conserved F or W are not part of the CDR3 here. Clone size is given for some rows only: seen once, a few or many times, or a class if the clone is expanded.

TRBV29-1	once	TRBJ1-1	SVEDLRERAEAF
TRBV9	-	TRBJ1-2	ASSERVGGLGYT
TRBV21-1	-	TRBJ1-5	ASSKGRRQNSNQPQH
TRBV7-2	-	TRBJ1-1	ASSLGGKTEAF
TRBV7-2	few	TRBJ2-7	ASVPSRSEQY
TRBV10-1	-	TRBJ1-5	ASSESQGGDNQPQH
TRBV27	-	TRBJ2-7	ASYDSYRAEQY
TRBV3-1/TRBV3-2	few	TRBJ1-2	ASSQGLAGGYT
TRBV29-1	few	TRBJ1-4	SGMTGSGNEKLF
TRBV3-1/TRBV3-2	-	TRBJ1-2	ASSQGVRGYT
TRBV11-2	-	TRBJ1-1	ASSLGRTGDTEAF
TRBV4-2	-	TRBJ2-1	ASSPSQGRYNEQF
TRBV5-6	-	TRBJ1-6	ASSFRQYLFSPLH
TRBV5-1	-	TRBJ1-5	ASSPGGENQPQH
TRBV6-5	-	TRBJ2-3	ASSRPGGPLDTQY